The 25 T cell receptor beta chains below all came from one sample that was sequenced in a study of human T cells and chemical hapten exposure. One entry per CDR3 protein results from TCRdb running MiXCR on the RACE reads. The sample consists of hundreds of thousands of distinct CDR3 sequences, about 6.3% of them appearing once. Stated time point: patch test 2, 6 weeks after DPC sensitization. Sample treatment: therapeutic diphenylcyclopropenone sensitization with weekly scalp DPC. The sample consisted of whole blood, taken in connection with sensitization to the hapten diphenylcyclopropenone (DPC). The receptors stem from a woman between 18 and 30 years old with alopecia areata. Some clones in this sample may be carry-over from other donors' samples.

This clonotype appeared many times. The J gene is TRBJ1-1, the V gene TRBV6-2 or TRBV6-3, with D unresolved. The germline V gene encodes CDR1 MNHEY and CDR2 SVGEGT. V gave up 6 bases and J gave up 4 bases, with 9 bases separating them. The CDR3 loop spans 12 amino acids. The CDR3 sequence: CASSRHITEAFF. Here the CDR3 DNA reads TGTGCCAGCAGCCGCCATATCACTGAAGCTTTCTTT.

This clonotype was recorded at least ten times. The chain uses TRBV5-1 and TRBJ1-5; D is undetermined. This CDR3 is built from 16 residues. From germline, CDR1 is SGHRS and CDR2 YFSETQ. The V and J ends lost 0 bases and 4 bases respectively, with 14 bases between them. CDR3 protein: CASSLGGDVGNQPQHF. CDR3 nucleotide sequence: TGCGCCAGCAGCTTGGGTGGGGATGTCGGTAATCAGCCCCAGCATTTT.

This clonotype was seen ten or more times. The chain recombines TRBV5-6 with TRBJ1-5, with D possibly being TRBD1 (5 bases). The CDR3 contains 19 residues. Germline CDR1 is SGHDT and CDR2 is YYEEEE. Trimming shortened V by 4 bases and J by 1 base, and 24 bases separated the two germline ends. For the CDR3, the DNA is TGTGCCAGCAGCCCGTCTAGGGCCGGGGCCCTCAGGAGCAATCAGCCCCAGCATTTT. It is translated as CASSPSRAGALRSNQPQHF.

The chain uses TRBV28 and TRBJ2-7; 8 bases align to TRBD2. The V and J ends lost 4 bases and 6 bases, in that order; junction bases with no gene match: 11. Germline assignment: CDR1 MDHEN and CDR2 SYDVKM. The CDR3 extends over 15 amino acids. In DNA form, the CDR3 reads TGTGCCAGCAGTTCGGCGAGCGGGGGTGAGTCCGAGCAGTACTTC. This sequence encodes CASSSASGGESEQYF.

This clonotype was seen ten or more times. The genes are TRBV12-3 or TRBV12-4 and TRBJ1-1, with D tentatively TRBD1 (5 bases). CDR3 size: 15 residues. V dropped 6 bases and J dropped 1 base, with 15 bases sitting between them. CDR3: CASSSTGRSNTEAFF. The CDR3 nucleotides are TGTGCCAGCAGCTCGACGGGACGGTCGAACACTGAAGCTTTCTTT.

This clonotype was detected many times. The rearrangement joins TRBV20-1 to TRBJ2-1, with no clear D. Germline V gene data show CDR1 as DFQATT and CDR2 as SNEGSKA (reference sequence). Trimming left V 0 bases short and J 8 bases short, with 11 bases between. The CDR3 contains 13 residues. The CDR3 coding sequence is TGCAGTGCTAGAGAAGGTAGCTTAGATGAGCAGTTCTTC. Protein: CSAREGSLDEQFF.

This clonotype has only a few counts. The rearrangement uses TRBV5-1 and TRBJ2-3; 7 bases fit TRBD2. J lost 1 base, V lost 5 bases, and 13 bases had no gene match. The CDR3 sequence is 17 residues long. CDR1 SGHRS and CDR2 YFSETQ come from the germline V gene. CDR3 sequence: CASRAEGGTLGTDTQYF. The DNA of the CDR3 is TGCGCCAGCAGGGCCGAGGGAGGGACCCTAGGCACAGATACGCAGTATTTT. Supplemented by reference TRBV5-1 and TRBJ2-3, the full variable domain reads KAGVTQTPRYLIKTRGQQVTLSCSPISGHRSVSWYQQTPGQGLQFLFEYFSETQRNKGNFPGRFSGRQFSNSRSEMNVSTLELGDSALYLCASRAEGGTLGTDTQYFGPGTRLTVL.

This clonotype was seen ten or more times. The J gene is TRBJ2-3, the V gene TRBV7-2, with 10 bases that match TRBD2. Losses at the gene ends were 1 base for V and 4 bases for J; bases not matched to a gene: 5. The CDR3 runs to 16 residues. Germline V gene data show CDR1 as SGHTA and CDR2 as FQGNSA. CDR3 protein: CASSLVKRGGADTQYF. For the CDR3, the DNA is TGTGCCAGCAGCTTAGTCAAGCGGGGGGGCGCAGATACGCAGTATTTT.

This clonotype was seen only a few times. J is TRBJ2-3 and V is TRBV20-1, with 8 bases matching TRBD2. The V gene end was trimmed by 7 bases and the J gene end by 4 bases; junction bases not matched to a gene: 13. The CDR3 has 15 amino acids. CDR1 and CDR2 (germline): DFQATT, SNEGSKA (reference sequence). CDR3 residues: CSVSKTSVPPDTQYF. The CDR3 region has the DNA TGCAGTGTTTCCAAGACTAGCGTTCCCCCAGATACGCAGTATTTT.

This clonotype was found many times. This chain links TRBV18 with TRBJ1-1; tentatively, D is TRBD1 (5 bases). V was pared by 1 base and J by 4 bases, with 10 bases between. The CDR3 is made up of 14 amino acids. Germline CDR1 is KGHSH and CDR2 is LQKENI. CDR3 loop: CASSPLGRGTEAFF. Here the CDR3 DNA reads TGTGCCAGCTCACCACTGGGGCGGGGCACTGAAGCTTTCTTT. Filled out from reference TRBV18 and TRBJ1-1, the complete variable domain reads NAGVMQNPRHLVRRRGQEARLRCSPMKGHSHVYWYRQLPEEGLKFMVYLQKENIIDESGMPKERFSAEFPKEGPSILRIQQVVRGDSAAYFCASSPLGRGTEAFFGQGTRLTVV.

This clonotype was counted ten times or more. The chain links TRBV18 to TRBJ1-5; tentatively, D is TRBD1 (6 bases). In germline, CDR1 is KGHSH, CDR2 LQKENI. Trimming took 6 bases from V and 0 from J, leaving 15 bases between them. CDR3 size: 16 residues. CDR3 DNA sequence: TGTGCCAGCTCCCCCTCACAGGGTCTTAGCAATCAGCCCCAGCATTTT. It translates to CASSPSQGLSNQPQHF. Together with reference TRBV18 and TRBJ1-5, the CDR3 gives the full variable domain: NAGVMQNPRHLVRRRGQEARLRCSPMKGHSHVYWYRQLPEEGLKFMVYLQKENIIDESGMPKERFSAEFPKEGPSILRIQQVVRGDSAAYFCASSPSQGLSNQPQHFGDGTRLSIL.

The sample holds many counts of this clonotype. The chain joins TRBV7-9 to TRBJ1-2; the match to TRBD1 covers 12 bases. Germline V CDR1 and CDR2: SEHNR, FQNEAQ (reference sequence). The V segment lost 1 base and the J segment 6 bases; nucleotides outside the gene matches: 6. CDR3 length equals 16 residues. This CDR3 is CASSLEPGQGAHGYTF. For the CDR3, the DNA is TGTGCCAGCAGCTTAGAACCGGGACAGGGGGCGCATGGCTACACCTTC.

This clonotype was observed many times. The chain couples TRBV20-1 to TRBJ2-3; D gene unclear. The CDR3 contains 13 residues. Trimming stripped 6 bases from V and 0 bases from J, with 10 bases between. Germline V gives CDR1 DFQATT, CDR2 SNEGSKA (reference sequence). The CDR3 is CSARIGSTDTQYF. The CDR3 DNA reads TGCAGTGCAAGGATCGGAAGCACAGATACGCAGTATTTT.

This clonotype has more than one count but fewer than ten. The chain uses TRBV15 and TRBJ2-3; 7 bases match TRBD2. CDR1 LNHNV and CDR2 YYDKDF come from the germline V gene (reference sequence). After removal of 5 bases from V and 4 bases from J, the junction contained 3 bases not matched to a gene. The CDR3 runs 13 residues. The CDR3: CATSGLGADTQYF. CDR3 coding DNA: TGTGCCACCAGCGGACTAGGTGCAGATACGCAGTATTTT.

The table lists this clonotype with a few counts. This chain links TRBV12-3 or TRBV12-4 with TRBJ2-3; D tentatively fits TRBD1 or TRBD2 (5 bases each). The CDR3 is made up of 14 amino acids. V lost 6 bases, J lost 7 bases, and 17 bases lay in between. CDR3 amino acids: CASSGDAPQYTQYF. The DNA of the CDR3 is TGTGCCAGCAGCGGGGACGCCCCACAATATACGCAGTATTTT.

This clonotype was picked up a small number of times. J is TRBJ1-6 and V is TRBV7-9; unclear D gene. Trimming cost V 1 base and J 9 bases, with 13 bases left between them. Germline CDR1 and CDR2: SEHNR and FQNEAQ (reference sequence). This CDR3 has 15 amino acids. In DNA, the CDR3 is TGTGCCAGCAGCTTAGGGGAGGGCCCTGGTTCACCCCTCCACTTT. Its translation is CASSLGEGPGSPLHF.

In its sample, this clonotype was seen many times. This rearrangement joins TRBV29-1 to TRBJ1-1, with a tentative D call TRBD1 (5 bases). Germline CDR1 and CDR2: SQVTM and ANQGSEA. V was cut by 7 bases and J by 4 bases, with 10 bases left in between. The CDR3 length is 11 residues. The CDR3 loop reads CSATVSTEAFF. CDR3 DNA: TGCAGCGCGACAGTGAGCACTGAAGCTTTCTTT.

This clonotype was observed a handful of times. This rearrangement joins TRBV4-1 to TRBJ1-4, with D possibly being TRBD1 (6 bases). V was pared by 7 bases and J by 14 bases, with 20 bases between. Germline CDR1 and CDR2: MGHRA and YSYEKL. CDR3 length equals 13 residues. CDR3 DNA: TGCGCCAGCACCCTGGAGGCGGGGGGCTCGCTGTTTTTT. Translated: CASTLEAGGSLFF.

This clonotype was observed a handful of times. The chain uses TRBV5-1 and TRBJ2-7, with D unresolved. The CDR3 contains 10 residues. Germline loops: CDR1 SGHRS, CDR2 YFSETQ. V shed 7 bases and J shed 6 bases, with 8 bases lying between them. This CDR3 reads CASSSREQYF. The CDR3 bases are TGCGCCAGCTCCTCCCGCGAGCAGTACTTC. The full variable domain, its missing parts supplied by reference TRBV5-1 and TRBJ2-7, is KAGVTQTPRYLIKTRGQQVTLSCSPISGHRSVSWYQQTPGQGLQFLFEYFSETQRNKGNFPGRFSGRQFSNSRSEMNVSTLELGDSALYLCASSSREQYFGPGTRLTVT.

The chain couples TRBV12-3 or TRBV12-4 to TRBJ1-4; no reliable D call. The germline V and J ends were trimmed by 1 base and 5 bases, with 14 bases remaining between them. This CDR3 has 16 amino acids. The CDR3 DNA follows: TGTGCCAGCAGTTTAGGGCCTCGAGTCTCCAATGAAAAACTGTTTTTT. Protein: CASSLGPRVSNEKLFF.

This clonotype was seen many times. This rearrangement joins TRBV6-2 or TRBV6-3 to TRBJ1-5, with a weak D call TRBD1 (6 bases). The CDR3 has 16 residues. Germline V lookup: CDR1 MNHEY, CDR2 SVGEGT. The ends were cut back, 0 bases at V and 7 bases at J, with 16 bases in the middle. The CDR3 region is CASSYSFAGAAQPQHF. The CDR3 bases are TGTGCCAGCAGTTACTCGTTCGCAGGGGCGGCCCAGCCCCAGCATTTT.

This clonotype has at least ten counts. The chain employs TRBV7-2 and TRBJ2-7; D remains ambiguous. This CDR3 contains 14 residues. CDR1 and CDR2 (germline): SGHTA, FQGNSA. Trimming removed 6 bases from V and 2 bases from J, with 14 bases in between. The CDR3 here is CASSPAGLAYEQYF. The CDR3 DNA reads TGTGCCAGCAGTCCCGCCGGGCTCGCCTACGAGCAGTACTTC.

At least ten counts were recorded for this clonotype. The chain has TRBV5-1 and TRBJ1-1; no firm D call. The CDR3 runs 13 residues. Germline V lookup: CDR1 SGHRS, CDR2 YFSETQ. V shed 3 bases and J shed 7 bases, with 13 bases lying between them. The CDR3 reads CASSSQTDGEAFF. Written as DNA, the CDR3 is TGCGCCAGCAGCTCTCAAACGGACGGTGAAGCTTTCTTT.

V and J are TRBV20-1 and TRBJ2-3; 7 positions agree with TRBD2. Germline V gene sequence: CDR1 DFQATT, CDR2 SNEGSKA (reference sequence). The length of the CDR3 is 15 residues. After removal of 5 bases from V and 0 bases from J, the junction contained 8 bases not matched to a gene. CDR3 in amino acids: CSAAPGGSSTDTQYF. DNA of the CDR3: TGCAGTGCTGCCCCCGGGGGGTCTAGCACAGATACGCAGTATTTT.

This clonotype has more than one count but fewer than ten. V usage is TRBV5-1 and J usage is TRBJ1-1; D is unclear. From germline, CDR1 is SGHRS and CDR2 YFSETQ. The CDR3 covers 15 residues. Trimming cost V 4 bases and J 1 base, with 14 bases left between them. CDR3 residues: CASSPRGGSNTEAFF. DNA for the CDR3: TGCGCCAGCAGCCCCCGGGGTGGGTCGAACACTGAAGCTTTCTTT.